Each of the 12 T cell receptor beta chains below was sequenced from the same sample in a study of T cell responses to AZD1222 COVID-19 vaccine (dated by TCRdb to the early 2020s). The time point label, read with the paper, signifies: about 28 days (+/-7) after the second vaccine dose. The library was prepared using the immunoSEQ multiplex PCR assay. This immuneACCESS table, as held by TCRdb, lists in-frame sequences with V and J called but not all clones. Of the missing ones, under half trace to an unresolved V gene in checked studies; the others have no known cause. The sample data list 150,000 to 250,000 clones, and approximately 94% of these were observed just once. The top ten clones comprise 0.95% to 1.1% of the sample. This sample comprised peripheral blood, obtained 28 days after the second AZD1222 dose. These receptors all stem from an adult who received the AZD1222 COVID-19 vaccine.

The genes are TRBV7-8 and TRBJ1-5; no clear D. V was cut by 2 bases and J by 6 bases, with 14 bases left in between. The CDR3 consists of 15 residues. The germline V gene encodes CDR1 SGHVS and CDR2 FQNEAQ. In DNA form, the CDR3 reads TGTGCCAGCAGCTTATCAGGACGGAGTAGTCAGCCCCAGCATTTT. Protein sequence: CASSLSGRSSQPQHF.

This chain connects TRBV3-1 (or the pseudogene TRBV3-2) to TRBJ1-3; perhaps TRBD1 as D (5 bases). The germline V gene encodes CDR1 LGHDT and CDR2 YNNKEL (reference sequence). The V gene lost 7 bases and the J gene lost 4 bases, with 11 bases spanning the gap. The CDR3 spans 13 residues. The CDR3 region is CASTPRGGNTIYF. The CDR3 DNA reads TGTGCCAGCACCCCCCGGGGCGGAAACACCATATATTTT.

The chain joins TRBV4-2 to TRBJ1-6; D is undetermined. The V and J ends lost 4 bases and 5 bases respectively, with 21 bases between them. CDR3 length equals 18 residues. From germline, CDR1 is LGHNA and CDR2 YNFKEQ. The DNA of the CDR3 is TGTGCCAGCAGCCGAAGTGAGGGAAGCGGGGTCAATAATTCACCCCTCCACTTT. Amino acids: CASSRSEGSGVNNSPLHF.

The genes are TRBV3-1 (or the pseudogene TRBV3-2) and TRBJ2-2, with 13 bases matching TRBD2. CDR1 LGHDT and CDR2 YNNKEL come from the germline V gene (reference sequence). CDR3 length equals 17 residues. V shed 5 bases and J 4 bases; nucleotides not matched to a gene: 7. CDR3 DNA: TGTGCCAGCAGCTCGATAGGACTAGCGGGGGTCACCGGGGAGCTGTTTTTT. Amino acid sequence: CASSSIGLAGVTGELFF.

The rearrangement joins TRBV9 to TRBJ2-5, with 11 bases that match TRBD1. V was clipped by 4 bases and J by 2 bases; unmatched bases: 4. There are 15 residues in the CDR3. Germline V lookup: CDR1 SGDLS, CDR2 YYNGEE. The CDR3 here is CASSYRDRGQETQYF. DNA of the CDR3: TGTGCCAGCAGCTACCGGGACAGGGGGCAAGAGACCCAGTACTTC.

The V call is TRBV5-1, the J call TRBJ2-6; 7 positions match TRBD1. The CDR3 length is 18 residues. Germline V gene lookup returns CDR1 SGHRS and CDR2 YFSETQ. J gave up 2 bases and V 7 bases, and 15 bases lay outside the gene matches. The CDR3 DNA follows: TGCGCCAGCGGGCAAAAGGAAGGGGGCAGAACTGGGGCCAACGTCCTGACTTTC. As protein: CASGQKEGGRTGANVLTF.

The chain recombines TRBV5-8 with TRBJ1-5; D not resolved. CDR1 is SGHTS, CDR2 YDEGEE, per germline. The CDR3 covers 16 residues. Trimming shortened V by 0 bases and J by 1 base, and 11 bases separated the two germline ends. The CDR3 DNA reads TGTGCCAGCAGCTTGGGGTTGCGGCCGAGCAATCAGCCCCAGCATTTT. It is translated as CASSLGLRPSNQPQHF.

This clone was observed a single time. The chain uses TRBV6-5 and TRBJ2-7; the D is unclear. Trimming removed 0 bases from V and 5 bases from J, with 11 bases in between. Germline CDR1 MNHEY, CDR2 SVGAGI. CDR3 length equals 14 residues. In nucleotides, the CDR3 is TGTGCCAGCAGTTACTCTACATCATTCGACGAGCAGTACTTC. Translated, it gives CASSYSTSFDEQYF.

This chain connects TRBV13 to TRBJ2-5; D is perhaps TRBD2 (6 bases). The CDR3 contains 13 residues. Trimming removed 5 bases from V and 5 bases from J, with 12 bases in between. Germline V gene sequence: CDR1 PRHDT, CDR2 FYEKMQ (reference sequence). CDR3 sequence (DNA): TGTGCCAGCAGCCCGGGACTTTCGGAGACCCAGTACTTC. Protein sequence: CASSPGLSETQYF.

The count of this clone is one. The CDR3, as DNA: TGTGCCAGCAGCGTAGCTAATAGGGCGGGACAAGGCGAGCAGTACTTC. Its translation: CASSVANRAGQGEQYF. This chain joins TRBV9 and TRBJ2-7, with D perhaps TRBD1 or TRBD2 (6 bases each). V was pared by 0 bases and J by 6 bases, with 19 bases between. The CDR3 has 16 amino acids. The germline gives CDR1 SGDLS, CDR2 YYNGEE.

Concerning this clone itself: This specimen includes other DNA sequences encoding the same CDR3. The J gene is TRBJ1-3, the V gene TRBV25-1; TRBD1 might be the D (5 bases). Between the trimmed V and J ends, which lost 6 bases and 1 base, there was a span of 13 bases. This CDR3 contains 15 residues. Germline V gene lookup returns CDR1 MGHDK and CDR2 SYGVNS. The CDR3, as DNA: TGTGCCAGCAGCCCCCGGGGGGGGTCTGGAAACACCATATATTTT. Translating gives CASSPRGGSGNTIYF.

The V and J genes are TRBV2 and TRBJ2-7; no clear D. V was trimmed by 3 bases and J by 0 bases, leaving 3 bases between them. Germline V gene lookup returns CDR1 SNHLY and CDR2 FYNNEI. This CDR3 region has 12 residues. The CDR3 sequence is CASSELSYEQYF. DNA for the CDR3: TGTGCCAGCAGTGAGCTCTCCTACGAGCAGTACTTC.